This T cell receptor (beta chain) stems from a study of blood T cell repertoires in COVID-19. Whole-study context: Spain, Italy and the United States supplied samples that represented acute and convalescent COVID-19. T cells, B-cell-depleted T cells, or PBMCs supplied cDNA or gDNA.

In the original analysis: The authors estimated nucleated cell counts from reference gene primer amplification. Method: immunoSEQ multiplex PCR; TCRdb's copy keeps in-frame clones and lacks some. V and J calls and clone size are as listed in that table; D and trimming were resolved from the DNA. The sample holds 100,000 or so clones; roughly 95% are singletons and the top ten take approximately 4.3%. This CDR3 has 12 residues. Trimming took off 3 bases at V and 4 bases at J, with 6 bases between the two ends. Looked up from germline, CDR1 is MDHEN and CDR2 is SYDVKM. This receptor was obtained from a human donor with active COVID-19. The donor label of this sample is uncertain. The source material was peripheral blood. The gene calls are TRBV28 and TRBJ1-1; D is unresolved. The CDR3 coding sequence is TGTGCCAGCAGTTTCCGGGGCACTGAAGCTTTCTTT. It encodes CASSFRGTEAFF.